Described below is a single T cell receptor beta chain sequence and its context. The data originate from a study of cytomegalovirus exposure and HLA in healthy donors. The CDR3 consists of 13 residues. The germline V gene has CDR1 SGHDN and CDR2 FVKESK. V was shortened by 1 base and J by 13 bases, with 11 bases between the two germline ends. The PCR ran on 60 Vbeta and 13 Jbeta primers. Clones were read by immunoSEQ multiplex PCR, and TCRdb kept only the in-frame ones, dropping some. This repertoire shows over 50,000 clones, around 87% found once; its top ten account for about 1.5%. This receptor was obtained from a young man in good health and CMV-seronegative. This sequence joins TRBV14 and TRBJ1-6, with unresolved D. Sequenced: PBMCs. This chain's CDR3 is CASSQVQTGPLHF. The CDR3, as DNA: TGTGCCAGCAGCCAAGTGCAGACGGGTCCCCTCCACTTT.